This passage covers 19 T cell receptor beta chains from one sample sequenced in a study of T cells in Graves' hyperthyroidism and ophthalmopathy. Amplified TCR beta CDR3 regions came from RNA transcripts. An initial round of RT-PCR targeting the TCR CDR3 relied on the HTBI primer set. TCRdb reanalysed the multiplex PCR reads using MiXCR and keeps one entry per CDR3 protein. The table lists hundreds of thousands of distinct CDR3 sequences, about 45% of them singletons. The sequenced material came from peripheral blood or thyroid tissue (not recorded which). The receptors here all came from an adult man with Graves' disease, either hyperthyroidism or ophthalmopathy (not recorded which).

The chain employs TRBV5-1 and TRBJ1-4, with D possibly TRBD1 on 5 matching bases. With 3 bases removed from V and 0 bases from J, the gap between germline ends came to 12 bases. This CDR3 has 16 amino acids. The germline V gene encodes CDR1 SGHRS and CDR2 YFSETQ. DNA for the CDR3: TGCGCCAGCAGCTGGAGGGACGGAGCAACTAATGAAAAACTGTTTTTT. This encodes CASSWRDGATNEKLFF.

V gene TRBV6-5 combines with J gene TRBJ2-5; 8 bases are a match to TRBD2. CDR3 length: 16 residues. V trimming: 0 bases; J trimming: 1 base; junction bases outside the gene matches: 4. The germline CDR1 and CDR2 sequences are MNHEY and SVGAGI. The CDR3, as DNA: TGTGCCAGCAGTTACTCGGGCGGGAGGATCCAAGAGACCCAGTACTTC. Encoded protein: CASSYSGGRIQETQYF.

This clonotype was counted many times. The chain has TRBV29-1 and TRBJ1-2; TRBD1 matches 7 bases. Germline V lookup: CDR1 SQVTM, CDR2 ANQGSEA. Trimming took 6 bases from V and 4 from J; bases not matched to a gene: 5. The CDR3 is 12 amino acids. The CDR3 protein is CSVRQGSYGYTF. The CDR3 DNA is TGCAGCGTAAGACAGGGTAGCTATGGCTACACCTTC. Full variable domain (missing parts from reference TRBV29-1 and TRBJ1-2): SAVISQKPSRDICQRGTSLTIQCQVDSQVTMMFWYRQQPGQSLTLIATANQGSEATYESGFVIDKFPISRPNLTFSTLTVSNMSPEDSSIYLCSVRQGSYGYTFGSGTRLTVV.

This clonotype has a count of ten or more. The chain carries TRBV10-2 and TRBJ1-5, with D maybe TRBD1 (5 bases). Germline CDR1 WSHSY, CDR2 SAAADI. With 9 bases removed from V and 0 bases from J, the gap between germline ends came to 21 bases. The CDR3 length is 17 residues. The CDR3: CASSDNQGLGSNQPQHF. CDR3 in DNA: TGCGCCAGTTCAGACAACCAGGGTTTAGGTAGCAATCAGCCCCAGCATTTT.

The chain carries TRBV15 and TRBJ1-2; weak D call: TRBD1 (5 bases). The CDR3 is made up of 14 amino acids. Per the germline V gene, CDR1 is LNHNV and CDR2 is YYDKDF (reference sequence). The V and J ends lost 2 bases and 1 base respectively, with 8 bases between them. The CDR3 protein is CATSRQTVNYGYTF. The DNA of the CDR3 is TGTGCCACCAGCAGACAGACAGTTAACTATGGCTACACCTTC.

This clonotype was picked up many times. The chain links TRBV20-1 to TRBJ2-5; D gene uncertain. The CDR3 totals 12 residues. Trimming stripped 3 bases from V and 2 bases from J, with 7 bases between. CDR1 is DFQATT and CDR2 is SNEGSKA in the germline V gene (reference sequence). The CDR3 DNA reads TGCAGTGCTAGGGTGGATCAAGAGACCCAGTACTTC. The encoded protein is CSARVDQETQYF.

This clonotype was counted a few times. The V and J genes are TRBV2 and TRBJ2-2; 8 nucleotides agree with TRBD1. The CDR3 extends over 17 amino acids. The V segment lost 4 bases and the J segment 5 bases; nucleotides outside the gene matches: 12. Germline V lookup: CDR1 SNHLY, CDR2 FYNNEI. CDR3 in amino acids: CASSVPGTGRGTGELFF. The CDR3 DNA is TGTGCCAGCAGTGTCCCCGGGACAGGTAGAGGAACCGGGGAGCTGTTTTTT. The entire variable domain, with the rest obtained from reference TRBV2 and TRBJ2-2, is as follows: EPEVTQTPSHQVTQMGQEVILRCVPISNHLYFYWYRQILGQKVEFLVSFYNNEISEKSEIFDDQFSVERPDGSNFTLKIRSTKLEDSAMYFCASSVPGTGRGTGELFFGEGSRLTVL.

This clonotype was seen many times. This chain connects TRBV5-1 to TRBJ1-6; perhaps TRBD1 as D (5 bases). The germline V gene encodes CDR1 SGHRS and CDR2 YFSETQ. This CDR3 is built from 17 residues. Between the trimmed V and J ends, which lost 0 bases and 5 bases, there was a span of 15 bases. The CDR3 region is CASSLVLGTGDNSPLHF. CDR3 nucleotides: TGCGCCAGCAGCTTGGTCCTTGGGACGGGAGATAATTCACCCCTCCACTTT.

The sample holds many counts of this clonotype. The genes are TRBV29-1 and TRBJ1-1, with D possibly matching TRBD1 (5 bases). The germline CDR1 and CDR2 sequences are SQVTM and ANQGSEA. The CDR3 runs to 12 residues. Trimming left V 8 bases short and J 3 bases short, with 13 bases between. CDR3 nucleotides: TGCAGCCCCGACAGAGGTCACACTGAAGCTTTCTTT. Translation: CSPDRGHTEAFF.

This clonotype was recorded only once. The chain recombines TRBV19 with TRBJ2-7, with D possibly being TRBD2 (5 bases). The V end was cut by 4 bases, the J end by 1 base, with 8 bases between. The CDR3 runs to 13 residues. Per germline, CDR1 LNHDA and CDR2 SQIVND (reference sequence). In DNA, the CDR3 is TGTGCCAGTAGTAATGGAGGTTCCTACGAGCAGTACTTC. Its translation: CASSNGGSYEQYF.

As to this clonotype: Given a much more abundant clone one base away, this may be a read error. The rearrangement uses TRBV29-1 and TRBJ2-5; D may correspond to TRBD1 or TRBD2 (5 bases each). This CDR3 region has 15 residues. Germline V CDR1 and CDR2: SQVTM, ANQGSEA. The CDR3 nucleotides read TGCAGCGTCCCTCGGGGTCCAGGGATCCAAGGGACCCAGTACTTC. Translating gives CSVPRGPGIQGTQYF.

This clonotype has only one observation. The J gene is TRBJ1-1, the V gene TRBV7-2; TRBD1 matches at 7 bases. CDR3 length: 15 amino acids. With V trimmed by 7 bases and J by 4 bases, 12 bases remained unmatched. Germline assignment: CDR1 SGHTA and CDR2 FQGNSA. CDR3 sequence reads: CASTLNRAGGTEAFF. The CDR3 DNA follows: TGTGCCAGCACCCTCAATAGGGCAGGGGGCACTGAAGCTTTCTTT.

This clonotype has just one count. This chain joins TRBV7-9 and TRBJ2-7; weak D call: TRBD2 (5 bases). The CDR3 consists of 12 residues. The germline V gene has CDR1 SEHNR and CDR2 FQNEAQ (reference sequence). V was cut by 6 bases and J by 3 bases, with 9 bases left in between. CDR3 coding DNA: TGTGCCAGCAGTAAGGCGGGCTACGAGCAGTACTTC. Its protein is CASSKAGYEQYF.

This clonotype appeared a few times. The chain joins TRBV13 to TRBJ1-1; a weak D match, TRBD1 (5 bases). This CDR3 is built from 13 residues. V gave up 3 bases and J gave up 4 bases, with 9 bases separating them. Germline values: CDR1 PRHDT, CDR2 FYEKMQ (reference sequence). The CDR3 reads CASSFRGSTEAFF. The CDR3 nucleotides read TGTGCCAGCAGCTTCCGGGGCAGCACTGAAGCTTTCTTT.

The J gene is TRBJ2-5, the V gene TRBV29-1, with D possibly being TRBD2 (6 bases). V lost 4 bases and J lost 4, with 16 bases in between. The V gene's germline CDR1 is SQVTM and CDR2 ANQGSEA. This CDR3 contains 14 residues. CDR3 in DNA: TGCAGCGTTGTCCTAGCGAATAGGGGAGAGACCCAGTACTTC. Encoded protein: CSVVLANRGETQYF.

This clonotype was picked up many times. The chain employs TRBV27 and TRBJ1-6; the D gene is possibly TRBD1 (6 bases). Germline V gene sequence: CDR1 MNHEY, CDR2 SMNVEV (reference sequence). Trimming took off 6 bases at V and 10 bases at J, with 16 bases between the two ends. This CDR3 comprises 14 residues. This CDR3 is CASRAQGGGSPLHF. Here the CDR3 DNA reads TGTGCCAGCAGGGCGCAGGGAGGGGGATCACCCCTCCACTTT.

There are a few counts of this clonotype. The V call is TRBV5-1, the J call TRBJ1-1; the match to TRBD1 covers 9 bases. Germline CDR1 reads SGHRS; CDR2 reads YFSETQ. CDR3 length equals 14 residues. With V trimmed by 3 bases and J by 6 bases, 6 bases remained unmatched. CDR3 loop: CASSSGQGVAEAFF. CDR3 coding DNA: TGCGCCAGCAGCTCGGGACAGGGAGTAGCTGAAGCTTTCTTT.

The CDR3 DNA sequence: TGTGCCAGCAGTTACCCGGACAGGCTCTCCTATAATTCACCCCTCCACTTT. Encoded protein: CASSYPDRLSYNSPLHF. This rearrangement joins TRBV12-3 or TRBV12-4 to TRBJ1-6; 7 bases are a match to TRBD1. The CDR3 has 17 residues. V was pared by 4 bases and J by 0 bases, with 6 bases of the junction left unmatched.

This clonotype has a handful of counts. V gene TRBV29-1 combines with J gene TRBJ1-2; D possibly corresponds to TRBD1 (5 bases). The CDR3 loop spans 14 amino acids. V was pared by 4 bases and J by 4 bases, with 16 bases between. The germline gives CDR1 SQVTM, CDR2 ANQGSEA. The CDR3 sequence: CSVGGPRGGYGYTF. The CDR3 DNA follows: TGCAGCGTTGGCGGGCCACGGGGGGGCTATGGCTACACCTTC.